This T cell receptor (beta chain) is from a study of graft-versus-host responses after intestinal transplantation. Study background: After anti-thymocyte globulin induction, recipients took tacrolimus and steroids for roughly three years. Study outcomes and limitations: Among recipient marrow samples, GvH clones were found; some appeared first in ileum or blood.

In regard to this clone: Its cognate antigen is unknown.

The repertoire was sequenced with immunoSEQ multiplex PCR; TCRdb's copy has only in-frame clones and lacks some. The data show around 67,000 clones, roughly 89% seen once. Germline V gene sequence: CDR1 MRHNA, CDR2 SNTAGT. The CDR3 consists of 15 residues. The V end lost 5 bases, the J end lost 4 bases, and 14 bases lay between the germline ends. The sequences come from unstimulated CD8+ T cells sorted from spleen or lymph node cells, collected before transplant. This TCR was sampled from a human donor who was the organ donor for an intestinal transplant. The chain has TRBV6-4 and TRBJ2-2; maybe TRBD2 (5 bases). The CDR3, as DNA: TGTGCCAGCAGTCCCTTCCGGGATAGCACCGGGGAGCTGTTTTTT. Amino acids: CASSPFRDSTGELFF.